The entry below gives a single T cell receptor beta chain sequence along with its context. This sample stems from a study of blood T cells in healthy people across ages. Using a J-beta primer mix together with a sample-barcoded 5' primer, a second PCR was run for about 7 to 12 cycles. The authors tagged each cDNA molecule using a template-switch adaptor with 12 random nucleotides. From the 5' RACE reads, TCRdb called clonotypes with MiXCR, one entry per CDR3 protein. Of some 780,000 distinct CDR3 sequences listed, more than 55% are singletons. This clonotype originated in a middle-aged man in good health. Sequencing input: blood.

CDR3 DNA: TGCAGTGCTAGGGGCGGCCAAACCACCTTCTACACCTTC. Translation gives CSARGGQTTFYTF. This rearrangement joins TRBV20-1 to TRBJ1-2; D is unresolved. The CDR3 covers 13 residues. CDR1 DFQATT and CDR2 SNEGSKA come from the germline V gene (reference sequence). V lost 3 bases and J 10 bases, leaving 18 bases between the germline ends.